This TCR beta chain was captured in a study of T cells in Graves' hyperthyroidism and ophthalmopathy. Looking at the study overall: Initial diagnosis, before any treatment, was when peripheral blood was collected.

This clonotype came up a few times. Authors of the study amplified TCR beta CDR3 regions from RNA transcripts. Primed by the HTBI set, a first-round RT-PCR was run on the TCR CDR3. From the multiplex PCR reads, TCRdb called clonotypes with MiXCR, one entry per CDR3 protein. The table shows roughly 300,000 distinct CDR3 sequences, with over 20% occurring only once. The CDR3 extends over 12 amino acids. V was cut by 5 bases and J by 7 bases, with 8 bases left in between. The V gene's germline CDR1 is SEHNR and CDR2 FQNEAQ (reference sequence). This chain connects TRBV7-9 to TRBJ1-4, with D unresolved. This TCR was sampled from a woman between 45 and 60 years old with Graves' hyperthyroidism. What was sequenced was blood. In nucleotides, the CDR3 is TGTGCCAGCAGCCCGCAGAGTGAAAAACTGTTTTTT. Its translation: CASSPQSEKLFF.